Listed below are T cell receptor beta chains from one sample, sequenced in a study of blood T cell dynamics during melanoma immunotherapy. Clones were sequenced by immunoSEQ multiplex PCR, and TCRdb holds only the in-frame ones, with some missing. The repertoire holds 6,000 to 8,500 clones, 80% seen once, with about 30% in the top ten. The sequences come from blood, collected from a patient treated with checkpoint blockade. Every receptor here comes from a human donor with melanoma. Each CDR3 is given with its conserved first and last residue. Fields, in order: J gene, V gene, clone size, D gene, CDR3 DNA, CDR3 protein. The D gene is left open where the match is weak. A clone size is listed for some rows: how often the clone was seen (once, few, many), or a class if it is expanded.

j_call: TRBJ1-4
v_call: TRBV7-2
clone_size: NA
d_call: TRBD1
cdr3_nt: TGTGCCAGCAGCCGACAGGGCCTCGGACTGTTTTTT
cdr3_aa: CASSRQGLGLFF

j_call: TRBJ2-7
v_call: TRBV29-1
clone_size: NA
d_call: NA
cdr3_nt: TGCAGCGTTCCAAGTCAGGGGCTTGACGAGCAGTACTTC
cdr3_aa: CSVPSQGLDEQYF

j_call: TRBJ1-6
v_call: TRBV28
clone_size: NA
d_call: NA
cdr3_nt: TGTGCCAGCACCCCCCCTCGGGGACCCCTCCACTTT
cdr3_aa: CASTPPRGPLHF

j_call: TRBJ2-5
v_call: TRBV18
clone_size: NA
d_call: TRBD1
cdr3_nt: TGTGCCAGCTCGCCAGTCTCAGGGGGACAAGAGACCCAGTACTTC
cdr3_aa: CASSPVSGGQETQYF

j_call: TRBJ2-5
v_call: TRBV7-8
clone_size: NA
d_call: NA
cdr3_nt: TGTGCCAGCAGCCTGCGAGGAGGGGGCGGGGGTCAAGAGACCCAGTACTTC
cdr3_aa: CASSLRGGGGGQETQYF

j_call: TRBJ2-7
v_call: TRBV10-3
clone_size: NA
d_call: TRBD2
cdr3_nt: TGTGCCATCAGTGAGTTGGGCGGGAGGGCCTACGAGCAGTACTTC
cdr3_aa: CAISELGGRAYEQYF

j_call: TRBJ2-1
v_call: TRBV5-4
clone_size: NA
d_call: NA
cdr3_nt: TGTGCCAGCAGACTCAGGGGTGACTCCTACAATGAGCAGTTCTTC
cdr3_aa: CASRLRGDSYNEQFF

j_call: TRBJ2-5
v_call: TRBV6-9
clone_size: NA
d_call: NA
cdr3_nt: TGTGCCAGCAGGCCCCGGGAGACCCAGTACTTC
cdr3_aa: CASRPRETQYF

j_call: TRBJ2-1
v_call: TRBV29-1
clone_size: NA
d_call: NA
cdr3_nt: TGCAGCGTTGAATGGGCAGACAATGAGCAGTTCTTC
cdr3_aa: CSVEWADNEQFF

j_call: TRBJ2-2
v_call: TRBV5-8
clone_size: NA
d_call: TRBD1
cdr3_nt: TGTGCCAGCAGCTTAGCAGCAGGGGGCCACGGGGAGCTGTTTTTT
cdr3_aa: CASSLAAGGHGELFF

j_call: TRBJ2-3
v_call: TRBV18
clone_size: NA
d_call: TRBD1
cdr3_nt: TGTGCCAGCTCAGGGACAGGGAAATCAGATACGCAGTATTTT
cdr3_aa: CASSGTGKSDTQYF

j_call: TRBJ2-2
v_call: TRBV5-1
clone_size: few
d_call: NA
cdr3_nt: TGCGCCAGCAGCTTGGTCTCGGATTCAACCGGGGAGCTGTTTTTT
cdr3_aa: CASSLVSDSTGELFF

j_call: TRBJ2-5
v_call: TRBV6-5
clone_size: once
d_call: TRBD2
cdr3_nt: TGTGCCAGCAGTTACGACCCTACGGGGACTAGGTACTTC
cdr3_aa: CASSYDPTGTRYF

j_call: TRBJ2-1
v_call: TRBV18
clone_size: NA
d_call: NA
cdr3_nt: TGTGCCAGCTCACCAAGCGGAAACAATGAGCAGTTCTTC
cdr3_aa: CASSPSGNNEQFF

j_call: TRBJ1-5
v_call: TRBV27
clone_size: NA
d_call: TRBD1
cdr3_nt: TGTGCCAGCAGCAAGACAGGGGGCCTGAGAGTAAGCAATCAGCCCCAGCATTTT
cdr3_aa: CASSKTGGLRVSNQPQHF

j_call: TRBJ1-1
v_call: TRBV19
clone_size: NA
d_call: NA
cdr3_nt: TGTGCCAGTAGTATAGTACAGGGCGCCACTGAAGCTTTCTTT
cdr3_aa: CASSIVQGATEAFF

j_call: TRBJ1-6
v_call: TRBV5-8
clone_size: once
d_call: TRBD1
cdr3_nt: TGTGCCAGCAGGCGGGGACAGCATAATTCACCCCTCCACTTT
cdr3_aa: CASRRGQHNSPLHF

j_call: TRBJ1-3
v_call: TRBV5-1
clone_size: NA
d_call: NA
cdr3_nt: TGCGCCAGCAGCTTGGCCTCGGGGCCTGGAAACACCATATATTTT
cdr3_aa: CASSLASGPGNTIYF

j_call: TRBJ1-2
v_call: TRBV6-1
clone_size: NA
d_call: NA
cdr3_nt: TGTGCCAGCAGCGTGTCTCCTAACTATGGCTACACCTTC
cdr3_aa: CASSVSPNYGYTF

j_call: TRBJ1-3
v_call: TRBV7-6
clone_size: NA
d_call: NA
cdr3_nt: TGTGCCAGCAGCTTAGGACAGGCCAGCTCTGGAAACACCATATATTTT
cdr3_aa: CASSLGQASSGNTIYF

j_call: TRBJ1-6
v_call: TRBV10-3
clone_size: NA
d_call: TRBD1
cdr3_nt: TGTGCCATCAGCCAGGGGGGCTTGGGCTCACCCCTCCACTTT
cdr3_aa: CAISQGGLGSPLHF

j_call: TRBJ2-2
v_call: TRBV5-1
clone_size: NA
d_call: NA
cdr3_nt: TGCGCCAGCAGCCCCGGGTCCTACACCGGGGAGCTGTTTTTT
cdr3_aa: CASSPGSYTGELFF

j_call: TRBJ2-2
v_call: TRBV10-1
clone_size: few
d_call: NA
cdr3_nt: TGCGCCAGCAGTGAGGGCAGACAGTTAAACACCGGGGAGCTGTTTTTT
cdr3_aa: CASSEGRQLNTGELFF

j_call: TRBJ2-2
v_call: TRBV6-5
clone_size: NA
d_call: NA
cdr3_nt: TGTGCCAGCAGGGAGGGACAGAACACCGGGGAGCTGTTTTTT
cdr3_aa: CASREGQNTGELFF

j_call: TRBJ2-2
v_call: TRBV5-1
clone_size: NA
d_call: NA
cdr3_nt: TGCGCCAGCAGCTTGGAGGCCGGGGAGCTGTTTTTT
cdr3_aa: CASSLEAGELFF

j_call: TRBJ1-3
v_call: TRBV7-6
clone_size: NA
d_call: NA
cdr3_nt: TGTGCCAGCAGCCCCGGACAGTTCTCGGGAAACACCATATATTTT
cdr3_aa: CASSPGQFSGNTIYF

j_call: TRBJ1-1
v_call: TRBV6-6
clone_size: NA
d_call: NA
cdr3_nt: TGTGCCATCTCCAGTCTTGACAGCGTTGAAGCTTTCTTT
cdr3_aa: CAISSLDSVEAFF

j_call: TRBJ1-1
v_call: TRBV19
clone_size: NA
d_call: TRBD1
cdr3_nt: TGTGCCAGTACCCCGACAGGGTGGATGACTGAAGCTTTCTTT
cdr3_aa: CASTPTGWMTEAFF

j_call: TRBJ1-1
v_call: TRBV6-1
clone_size: NA
d_call: TRBD1
cdr3_nt: TGTGCCAGCAGGGCCACCGGGACAGTGAACACTGAAGCTTTCTTT
cdr3_aa: CASRATGTVNTEAFF

j_call: TRBJ2-5
v_call: TRBV7-6
clone_size: NA
d_call: TRBD2
cdr3_nt: TGTGCCAGCAGCCCCCGACTAGCGGGGGGCGGAGGAAAGACCCAGTACTTC
cdr3_aa: CASSPRLAGGGGKTQYF

j_call: TRBJ1-5
v_call: TRBV10-2
clone_size: NA
d_call: TRBD1
cdr3_nt: TGCGCCAGCAGTGAGATGGGACAGGGGGCGCGGAGTCAGCCCCAGCATTTT
cdr3_aa: CASSEMGQGARSQPQHF

j_call: TRBJ2-7
v_call: TRBV7-1
clone_size: NA
d_call: NA
cdr3_nt: TGTGCCAGCAGTCGACCGGGACGGAGACCTAACGAGCAGTACTTC
cdr3_aa: CASSRPGRRPNEQYF

j_call: TRBJ1-4
v_call: TRBV6-6
clone_size: once
d_call: TRBD1
cdr3_nt: TGTGCCAGCAGTTACAGACAGGGGACAACTAATGAAAAACTGTTTTTT
cdr3_aa: CASSYRQGTTNEKLFF